A single sample gave rise to the 28 T cell receptor beta chains below, sequenced in a study of spatial heterogeneity in lung cancer. The study, taken as a whole, reports: Intratumoral expanded alpha and beta TCR counts were found to track tumor mutation counts.

Using its own MiXCR run on the 5' RACE reads, TCRdb lists one record per CDR3 protein. This sample yields roughly 5,700 distinct CDR3 sequences, of which roughly 16% are seen a single time; approximately 10% belongs to the top ten. Antigen specificity for these receptors is unknown. Described time point: sample taken at primary tumor resection. This material consisted of lung tumor tissue, taken at surgery. Every receptor here comes from a male donor with early-stage non-small cell lung cancer.

By share, this clonotype ranks as medium-sized. This chain uses TRBV3-1 with TRBJ2-1; TRBD2 aligns across 10 bases. V trimming: 0 bases; J trimming: 7 bases; junction bases outside the gene matches: 9. The CDR3 is 17 amino acids. Germline-derived CDR1 and CDR2 are LGHDT and YNNKEL (reference sequence). The CDR3 loop is CASSQDGLAGVGNEQFF. The DNA for the CDR3 is TGTGCCAGCAGCCAAGATGGGCTAGCGGGGGTAGGGAATGAGCAGTTCTTC.

In this sample, this clonotype is medium-sized (0.01 to 0.1%). J is TRBJ1-5 and V is TRBV2; 12 bases fit TRBD1. CDR1 and CDR2 (germline): SNHLY, FYNNEI. CDR3 length: 18 residues. V shed 2 bases, J shed 2 bases, and the junction held 7 bases outside the gene matches. The CDR3 nucleotides are TGTGCCAGCAGTGAATCCCGGGACAGGGGGCCGGGCAATCAGCCCCAGCATTTT. Its translation is CASSESRDRGPGNQPQHF.

By share of the sample, this clonotype is medium-sized. The chain links TRBV12-3 or TRBV12-4 to TRBJ2-1; D is unclear. The CDR3 has 16 residues. The V end was cut by 2 bases, the J end by 5 bases, with 16 bases between. CDR3 DNA sequence: TGTGCCAGCAGTTTACAAAGGCAGTCCGGCAACAATGAGCAGTTCTTC. Encoded protein: CASSLQRQSGNNEQFF.

This clonotype rates as medium-sized (0.01 to 0.1%). The rearrangement uses TRBV28 and TRBJ1-2; the match to TRBD1 covers 9 bases. Germline V gene data show CDR1 as MDHEN and CDR2 as SYDVKM. The CDR3 consists of 14 residues. The junction had 5 bases not matched to a gene; V was cut back by 2 bases and J by 7 bases. The CDR3 coding sequence is TGTGCCAGCAGTTTAGGACAGGGGCGGACTGGCTACACCTTC. This translates into CASSLGQGRTGYTF.

On this clonotype: Without the conserved terminal phenylalanine or tryptophan, this CDR3 likely stems from a read error. The chain links TRBV28 to TRBJ2-5, with D possibly being TRBD1 (7 bases). This CDR3 comprises 14 residues. Germline CDR1 is MDHEN and CDR2 is SYDVKM. Between the trimmed V and J ends, which lost 6 bases and 2 bases, there was a span of 13 bases. The CDR3 is CASSSTGTQETQYS. DNA for the CDR3: TGTGCCAGCAGCTCGACAGGGACTCAAGAGACCCAGTACTCC.

This clonotype rates as medium-sized. The CDR3 protein is CASSWGGLEKLFF. For the CDR3, the DNA is TGTGCCAGCAGCTGGGGAGGGTTGGAAAAACTGTTTTTT. The chain combines TRBV5-4 with TRBJ1-4; D uncertain. Germline CDR1 reads SGHNT; CDR2 reads YYREEE (reference sequence). V was shortened by 3 bases and J by 8 bases, with 11 bases between the two germline ends. The CDR3 is made up of 13 amino acids.

The V call is TRBV7-2, the J call TRBJ2-5; no firm D call. Germline CDR1 and CDR2: SGHTA and FQGNSA. With 2 bases removed from V and 1 base from J, the gap between germline ends came to 5 bases. The CDR3 contains 13 residues. The CDR3 coding sequence is TGTGCCAGCAGCTTACAACCCCAAGAGACCCAGTACTTC. Encoded protein: CASSLQPQETQYF.

This clonotype was seen a handful of times. This sequence joins TRBV5-1 and TRBJ2-7; 9 bases agree with TRBD1. This CDR3 spans 14 amino acids. Trimming cost V 4 bases and J 3 bases; bases outside gene matches: 5. Germline V gene sequence: CDR1 SGHRS, CDR2 YFSETQ. The DNA of the CDR3 is TGCGCCAGCAGCAAAAGACAGGGGGTCTACGAGCAGTACTTC. Encoded protein: CASSKRQGVYEQYF.

Concerning this clonotype: A junction boundary mismatches the germline segment, possibly from a read error. This chain uses TRBV28 with TRBJ2-3, with 10 bases identical to TRBD1. Germline CDR1 MDHEN, CDR2 SYDVKM. The length of the CDR3 is 16 residues. CDR3 nucleotides: TGTGCCGGCAGTCTACCGGGACAGGGGATCACAGATACGCAGTATTTT. Protein product: CAGSLPGQGITDTQYF. The whole variable domain, remainder taken from reference TRBV28 and TRBJ2-3, is DVKVTQSSRYLVKRTGEKVFLECVQDMDHENMFWYRQDPGLGLRLIYFSYDVKMKEKGDIPEGYSVSREKKERFSLILESASTNQTSMYLCAGSLPGQGITDTQYFGPGTRLTVL.

Regarding this clonotype: A clone one base away is much larger, so this may be a read error. The chain employs TRBV5-1 and TRBJ2-6; the D call may be TRBD1 or TRBD2 (5 bases each). This CDR3 is 15 amino acids long. Germline V lookup: CDR1 SGHRS, CDR2 YFSETQ. CDR3 DNA sequence: TGCGCCAGCAGCTTACAGGTTTCTGGGGGCAACGTCCTGACTTTC. It specifies CASSLQVSGGNVLTF.

By frequency in the sample, this clonotype is medium-sized. The chain links TRBV7-3 to TRBJ2-2; possible D gene TRBD2, 5 bases. V was pared by 1 base and J by 3 bases, with 18 bases between. In germline, CDR1 is SGHTA, CDR2 FQGTGA. The CDR3 loop spans 18 amino acids. This CDR3 reads CASSLNPSGRRYTGELFF. CDR3 DNA: TGTGCCAGCAGCTTAAACCCCAGCGGAAGGAGGTACACCGGGGAGCTGTTTTTT.

This clonotype was recorded a few times. The gene calls are TRBV29-1 and TRBJ2-7, with D hard to call. Germline assignment: CDR1 SQVTM and CDR2 ANQGSEA. The V gene lost 4 bases and the J gene lost 1 base, with 11 bases spanning the gap. CDR3 length: 13 amino acids. This CDR3 is CSVGSDVSYEQYF. The CDR3 DNA sequence: TGCAGCGTTGGGTCAGACGTATCCTACGAGCAGTACTTC.

This clonotype is categorized as medium-sized (0.01 to 0.1%). This sequence joins TRBV28 and TRBJ1-4; unclear D gene. The CDR3 totals 14 residues. Per germline, CDR1 MDHEN and CDR2 SYDVKM. Trimming shortened V by 4 bases and J by 4 bases, and 10 bases separated the two germline ends. CDR3 in DNA: TGTGCCAGCAGTTCTAGACGGATTAATGAAAAACTGTTTTTT. Protein product: CASSSRRINEKLFF.

By sample share, this clonotype is medium-sized. For the CDR3, the DNA is TGCAGTGCCCCGAGGGCGGACAGTGCAAATTACGAGCAGTACTTC. It codes for CSAPRADSANYEQYF. This chain uses TRBV20-1 with TRBJ2-7; the D gene is possibly TRBD1 (6 bases). CDR3 length equals 15 residues. The V gene's germline CDR1 is DFQATT and CDR2 SNEGSKA (reference sequence). Trimming removed 6 bases from V and 4 bases from J, with 22 bases in between.

This clonotype is medium-sized. The V gene is TRBV3-1, the J gene TRBJ2-1; 10 bases are a match to TRBD2. V was pared by 5 bases and J by 8 bases, with 12 bases of the junction left unmatched. The CDR3 is 16 amino acids. Germline V gene sequence: CDR1 LGHDT, CDR2 YNNKEL (reference sequence). CDR3 protein: CASSYERGGPGDEQFF. CDR3 nucleotides: TGTGCCAGCAGCTACGAGCGGGGGGGCCCCGGGGATGAGCAGTTCTTC.

V and J are TRBV9 and TRBJ2-1; D uncertain. V was shortened by 0 bases and J by 4 bases, with 8 bases between the two germline ends. This CDR3 has 14 residues. The V gene's germline CDR1 is SGDLS and CDR2 YYNGEE. CDR3 region: CASSVEGEYNEQFF. In DNA form, the CDR3 reads TGTGCCAGCAGCGTAGAGGGCGAGTACAATGAGCAGTTCTTC.

The CDR3 reads CASSYDGTFSVQFF. As DNA, the CDR3 is TGTGCCAGCAGTTACGACGGGACTTTTTCTGTGCAGTTCTTC. The rearrangement uses TRBV6-6 and TRBJ2-1, with D maybe TRBD2 (6 bases). The V end was cut by 2 bases, the J end by 12 bases, with 17 bases between. The CDR3 covers 14 residues. Germline V gene lookup returns CDR1 MNHNY and CDR2 SVGAGI (reference sequence).

By its share, this clonotype is medium-sized. J is TRBJ1-1 and V is TRBV12-3 or TRBV12-4; TRBD1 matches at 7 bases. The CDR3 has 14 amino acids. The V segment lost 5 bases and the J segment 1 base; nucleotides outside the gene matches: 4. The CDR3 here is CASSRQGPNTEAFF. The CDR3, as DNA: TGTGCCAGCAGTAGACAGGGTCCGAACACTGAAGCTTTCTTT.

This chain connects TRBV10-2 to TRBJ2-5, with 8 bases matching TRBD2. Looked up from germline, CDR1 is WSHSY and CDR2 is SAAADI. Trimming took 0 bases from V and 5 from J; bases not matched to a gene: 5. The CDR3 is 15 amino acids. The CDR3 nucleotides read TGCGCCAGCAGTGAGTCGCTAGCGGGCTGGGAGACCCAGTACTTC. Residues: CASSESLAGWETQYF.

By its share, this clonotype is medium-sized (0.01 to 0.1%). This sequence joins TRBV9 and TRBJ1-1, with 8 bases lining up with TRBD1. Trimming removed 4 bases from V and 1 base from J; junction bases left unmatched: 18. CDR1 and CDR2 from the germline V gene are SGDLS and YYNGEE. The CDR3 consists of 19 residues. This CDR3 is CASSINSGSSGTGNTEAFF. The CDR3 DNA reads as TGTGCCAGCAGCATAAATTCGGGGTCTTCCGGGACAGGGAACACTGAAGCTTTCTTT.

About this clonotype itself: Being one base from a much bigger clone, this may be a read error. The chain employs TRBV7-9 and TRBJ2-1; TRBD2 matches at 7 bases. Looked up from germline, CDR1 is SEHNR and CDR2 is FQNEAQ (reference sequence). CDR3 length: 15 amino acids. Germline trimming cut 1 base from V and 7 bases from J; bases unmatched to any gene: 7. The CDR3 region is CASSLVGGPNNEQFF. CDR3 DNA sequence: TGTGCCAGCAGCTTAGTGGGAGGGCCAAATAATGAGCAGTTCTTC.

The CDR3 coding sequence is TGTGCCAGCAGCTTAACACACGACGGCAATGAGCAGTTCTTC. Translation gives CASSLTHDGNEQFF. The chain links TRBV7-3 to TRBJ2-1; D call uncertain. CDR3 length equals 14 residues. V lost 0 bases and J 6 bases, leaving 9 bases between the germline ends. The germline V gene has CDR1 SGHTA and CDR2 FQGTGA.

In its sample, this clonotype is medium-sized. The germline gene is not matched at one end of the junction; a read error may be the cause. The chain recombines TRBV20-1 with TRBJ1-1; D is unclear. Germline V gene sequence: CDR1 DFQATT, CDR2 SNEGSKA (reference sequence). The CDR3 loop spans 13 amino acids. The CDR3 bases are TGCAGTGCAAGAGAACTCACGGTGCGGATAGCTTTCTTT. Translating it yields CSARELTVRIAFF.

In its sample, this clonotype was seen once. The CDR3 DNA is TGTGCCAGCAGTTTAGGCCAGTACACTGAAGCTTTCTTT. It yields the protein CASSLGQYTEAFF. The chain is built from TRBV12-3 or TRBV12-4 and TRBJ1-1, with no clear D. V gave up 1 base and J gave up 3 bases, with 6 bases separating them. The CDR3 totals 13 residues.

This clonotype is deemed large (0.1 to 1%). This sequence joins TRBV5-1 and TRBJ2-7; 11 nucleotides agree with TRBD2. V lost 0 bases, J lost 0 bases, and 8 bases stayed unmatched. CDR3 size: 18 residues. Germline CDR1 reads SGHRS; CDR2 reads YFSETQ. The CDR3 sequence is CASSLVSSGTSGSYEQYF. The CDR3, as DNA: TGCGCCAGCAGCTTGGTTTCCTCCGGGACTAGCGGCTCCTACGAGCAGTACTTC.

By sample fraction, this clonotype is medium-sized (0.01 to 0.1%). This sequence joins TRBV20-1 and TRBJ2-3, with 8 nucleotides matching TRBD2. Trimming took 5 bases from V and 6 from J; bases not matched to a gene: 7. CDR1 and CDR2 from the germline V gene are DFQATT and SNEGSKA (reference sequence). This CDR3 spans 13 amino acids. CDR3 amino acids: CSALLAVGDTQYF. The CDR3 bases are TGCAGTGCTCTACTAGCGGTTGGCGATACGCAGTATTTT.

The rearrangement uses TRBV7-2 and TRBJ2-3; weak D call: TRBD2 (6 bases). Looked up from germline, CDR1 is SGHTA and CDR2 is FQGNSA. V shed 1 base and J shed 1 base, with 9 bases lying between them. The CDR3 loop spans 15 amino acids. The CDR3 DNA is TGTGCCAGCAGCTTAGATGGCGGGGGCACAGATACGCAGTATTTT. Translating it yields CASSLDGGGTDTQYF.

This clonotype is medium-sized in the sample. The V gene is TRBV7-9, the J gene TRBJ2-7; D unresolved. The V gene's germline CDR1 is SEHNR and CDR2 FQNEAQ (reference sequence). Trimming left V 4 bases short and J 4 bases short, with 11 bases between. CDR3 length equals 13 residues. CDR3 protein: CASSSASRYEQYF. For the CDR3, the DNA is TGTGCCAGCAGCTCCGCCTCTCGGTACGAGCAGTACTTC.